This T cell receptor beta chain is drawn from a study of blood T cells in healthy people across ages. V gave up 4 bases and J gave up 4 bases, with 19 bases separating them. Germline V gene lookup returns CDR1 SGHKS and CDR2 YYEKEE (reference sequence). The CDR3 contains 16 residues. The second PCR ran roughly 6 to 11 cycles with a sample-barcoded 5' primer and J-beta primers. TCRdb called the 5' RACE reads again in MiXCR, with one record for every CDR3 protein. The sample lists more than 800,000 distinct CDR3 sequences, roughly 45% occurring once. V gene TRBV5-5 combines with J gene TRBJ2-3; weak D call: TRBD2 (6 bases). The source of this sequence is a woman aged 60-75 years in good health. Material: blood. This CDR3 reads CASSGIGGGKADTQYF. CDR3 coding DNA: TGTGCCAGCAGCGGTATTGGAGGCGGGAAGGCAGATACGCAGTATTTT.